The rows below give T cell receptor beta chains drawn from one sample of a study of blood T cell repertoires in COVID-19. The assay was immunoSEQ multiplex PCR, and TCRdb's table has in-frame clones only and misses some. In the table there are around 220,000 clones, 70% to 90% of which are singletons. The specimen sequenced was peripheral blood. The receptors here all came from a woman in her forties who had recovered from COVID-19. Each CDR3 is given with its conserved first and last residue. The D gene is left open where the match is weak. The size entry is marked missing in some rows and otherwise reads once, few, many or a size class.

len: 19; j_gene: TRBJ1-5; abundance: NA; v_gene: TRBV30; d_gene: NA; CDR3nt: TGTGCCTGGAGTGTACTGACAGTAGAATACAGATATAGCAATCAGCCCCAGCATTTT; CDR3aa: CAWSVLTVEYRYSNQPQHF
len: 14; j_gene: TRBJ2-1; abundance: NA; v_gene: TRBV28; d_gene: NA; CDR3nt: TGTGCCAGCAGATCTATAGTGGGGGGGCTGGTGCAGTTCTTC; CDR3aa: CASRSIVGGLVQFF
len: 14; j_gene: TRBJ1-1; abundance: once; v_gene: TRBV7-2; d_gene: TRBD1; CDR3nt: TGTGCCAGCAGGATGACAGGGGGCGGCACTGAAGCTTTCTTT; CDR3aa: CASRMTGGGTEAFF
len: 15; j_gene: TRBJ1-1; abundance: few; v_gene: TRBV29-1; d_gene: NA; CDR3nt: TGCAGCGTTGACGAGGCCGGAAAATTGAACACTGAAGCTTTCTTT; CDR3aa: CSVDEAGKLNTEAFF
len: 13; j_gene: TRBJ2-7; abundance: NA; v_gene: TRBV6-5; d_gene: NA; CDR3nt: TGTGCCACCAAAAAACAGGGTTCCTACGAGCAGTACTTC; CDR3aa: CATKKQGSYEQYF
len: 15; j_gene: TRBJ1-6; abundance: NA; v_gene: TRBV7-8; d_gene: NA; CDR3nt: TGTGCCAGCAGCTTAGTCAGCTCCTATAATTCACCCCTCCACTTT; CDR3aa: CASSLVSSYNSPLHF
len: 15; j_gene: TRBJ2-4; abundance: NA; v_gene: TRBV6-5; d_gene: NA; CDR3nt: TGTGCCAGCAGTTACTCGAGGGGGGCCAAAAACATTCAGTACTTC; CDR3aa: CASSYSRGAKNIQYF
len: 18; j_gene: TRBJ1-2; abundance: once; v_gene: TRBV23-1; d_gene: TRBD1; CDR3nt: TGCGCCAGCCCTCGTTCCCCCCCGAACAGGGGGGAAAACTATGGCTACACCTTC; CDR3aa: CASPRSPPNRGENYGYTF
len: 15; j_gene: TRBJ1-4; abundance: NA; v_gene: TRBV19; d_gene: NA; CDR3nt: TGTGCCAGTAGGGACCCCGGAACGGGGGAACGAAAACTGTTTTTT; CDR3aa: CASRDPGTGERKLFF
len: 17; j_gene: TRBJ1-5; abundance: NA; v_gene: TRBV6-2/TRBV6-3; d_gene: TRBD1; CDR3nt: TGTGCCAGCAGTTACAGACAGGGGCTCTATAGCAATCAGCCCCAGCATTTT; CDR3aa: CASSYRQGLYSNQPQHF
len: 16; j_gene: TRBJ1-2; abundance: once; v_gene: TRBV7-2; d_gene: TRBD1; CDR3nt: TGTGCCAGCAGCTTAGCGCCGACAGGGCTTAACTATGGCTACACCTTC; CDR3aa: CASSLAPTGLNYGYTF
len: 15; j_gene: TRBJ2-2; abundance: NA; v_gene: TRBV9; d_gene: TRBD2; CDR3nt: TGTGCCAGCAGCGCGGGACTAGCCCAAGCCGGGGAGCTGTTTTTT; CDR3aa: CASSAGLAQAGELFF
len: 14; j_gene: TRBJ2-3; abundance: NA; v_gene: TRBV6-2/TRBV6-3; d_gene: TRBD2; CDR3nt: TGTGCCAGCAGCCCCGGGAGGGAGACAGATACGCAGTATTTT; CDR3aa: CASSPGRETDTQYF
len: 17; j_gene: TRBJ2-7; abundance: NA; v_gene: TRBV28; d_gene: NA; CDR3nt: TGTGCCAGCAGTTTATGGGGGGCCGCGATTCGAGGTTACGAGCAGTACTTC; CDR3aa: CASSLWGAAIRGYEQYF
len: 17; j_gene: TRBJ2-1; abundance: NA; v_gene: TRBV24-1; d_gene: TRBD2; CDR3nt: TGTGCCACCAGTGACCAGGGACTAGCGGCCCCTAAGGATGAGCAGTTCTTC; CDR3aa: CATSDQGLAAPKDEQFF
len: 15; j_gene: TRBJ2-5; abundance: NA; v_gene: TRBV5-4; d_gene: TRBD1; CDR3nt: TGTGCCAGCAGCTTGGGGACAGGGGTGGGTGAGACCCAGTACTTC; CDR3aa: CASSLGTGVGETQYF
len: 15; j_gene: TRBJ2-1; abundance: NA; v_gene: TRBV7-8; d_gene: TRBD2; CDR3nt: TGTGCCAGCAGCATGATAGCGGGGGGCCACAATGAGCAGTTCTTC; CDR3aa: CASSMIAGGHNEQFF
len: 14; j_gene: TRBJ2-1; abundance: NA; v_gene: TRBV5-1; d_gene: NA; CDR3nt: TGCGCCAGCAGCTTGGTAGACAGCTACAATGAGCAGTTCTTC; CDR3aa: CASSLVDSYNEQFF
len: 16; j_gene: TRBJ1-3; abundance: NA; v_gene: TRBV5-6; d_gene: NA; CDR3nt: TGTGCCAGCAGCTTAGAATACAGCTTCTCTGGAAACACCATATATTTT; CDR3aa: CASSLEYSFSGNTIYF
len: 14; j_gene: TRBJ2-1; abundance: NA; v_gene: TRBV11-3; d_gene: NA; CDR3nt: TGTGCCAGCAGCCCTACCAGGGGAATAAATGAGCAGTTCTTC; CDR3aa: CASSPTRGINEQFF
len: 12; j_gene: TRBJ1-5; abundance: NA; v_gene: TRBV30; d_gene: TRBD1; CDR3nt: TGTGCCTGGAGCGCAGGGGGACAGCCCCAGCATTTT; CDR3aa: CAWSAGGQPQHF
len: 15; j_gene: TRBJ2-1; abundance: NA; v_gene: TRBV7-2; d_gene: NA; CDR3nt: TGTGCCAGCAGCTTAGGAGACAGGAACTACAATGAGCAGTTCTTC; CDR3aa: CASSLGDRNYNEQFF
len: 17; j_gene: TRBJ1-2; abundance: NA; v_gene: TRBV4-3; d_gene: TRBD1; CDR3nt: TGCGCCAGCAGCCAAAATCCGACAGGGGGCGGAGGCTATGGCTACACCTTC; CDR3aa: CASSQNPTGGGGYGYTF
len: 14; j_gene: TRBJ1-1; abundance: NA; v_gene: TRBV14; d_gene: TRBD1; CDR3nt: TGCGCCAGCAGCCAAGAATACAGGGGAGCTGAAGCTTTCTTT; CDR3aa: CASSQEYRGAEAFF
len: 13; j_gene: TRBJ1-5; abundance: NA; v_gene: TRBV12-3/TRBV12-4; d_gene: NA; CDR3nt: TGTGCCAGCAGTTTGGACAGACGGCAGCCCCAGCATTTT; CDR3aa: CASSLDRRQPQHF